This TCR beta chain was obtained from a study of T cell repertoires in cytomegalovirus infection. About the research overall: As its CMV epitopes, the study selected recently identified HLA-C-restricted and well-studied HLA-B-restricted targets. Public TCR beta signatures indicated both CMV infection and matching HLA type.

Findings and caveats of the study: People with CMV and the relevant HLA were identified by cumulative public TCR beta family frequency.

TCRdb recomputed calls from the reads with MiXCR, one row per CDR3 protein. Here the sample spans some 320,000 distinct CDR3 sequences, about 29% being singletons. A few counts support this clonotype. Its antigen is as yet unknown. The V gene's germline CDR1 is SGHTA and CDR2 FQGTGA. The V and J ends lost 2 bases and 5 bases respectively, with 10 bases between them. This CDR3 is built from 14 residues. The TCR originated in a human donor in good health (CMV status not recorded). Some clones in this sample may be carry-over from other donors' samples. The rearrangement links TRBV7-3 to TRBJ2-1; either TRBD1 or TRBD2 may supply D (5 bases each). Material: cultured PBMCs, obtained from culture after CMV antigen stimulation. CDR3 sequence: CASSLFQGDNEQFF. For the CDR3, the DNA is TGTGCCAGCAGCTTATTCCAGGGAGACAATGAGCAGTTCTTC.